One T cell receptor beta chain is described in this entry. Its matching antigen is unknown. This entry is derived from a study of shared clonotypes between healthy human individuals. Findings and caveats of the study: Sampling used blood alone; tissue repertoires probably differ. It was anticipated that sequencing depth would influence how many clonotypes donors shared.

Trimming cost V 4 bases and J 1 base, with 18 bases left between them. This CDR3 contains 16 residues. In germline, CDR1 is GTSNPN, CDR2 SVGIG (reference sequence). TCRdb's copy holds only in-frame clones and misses some; the assay was immunoSEQ multiplex PCR. The data contain 2.3 million or so clones, over 90% of them singletons. What was sequenced was naive CD4+ T cells from PBMCs. Noted subset: CD45RA+ positively selected. This chain uses TRBV30 with TRBJ2-3; TRBD1 is a possible D gene (6 bases). The source is a man in his late teens or twenties in good health. Some clones in this sample may be carry-over from other donors' samples. The CDR3 region has the DNA TGTGCCTGGACCGAGATAGGGGGTTCGGGCACAGATACGCAGTATTTT. Translated, it gives CAWTEIGGSGTDTQYF.